What follows are 18 T cell receptor beta chains derived from one specimen sequenced in a study of blood T cell repertoires in COVID-19. Only in-frame clones appear in the TCRdb table, and some are missing; sequencing was by immunoSEQ multiplex PCR. Of roughly 320,000 clones detected, 85% to 90% appear once; the ten largest clones hold 6.3%. The specimen sequenced was peripheral blood. The source of these receptors is a woman aged 45-59 years with COVID-19, enrolled during active disease.

CDR3 DNA sequence: TGTGCCAGTAGTCCGAGGGGGACTGGGGCCAACGTCCTGACTTTC. It specifies CASSPRGTGANVLTF. The chain uses TRBV19 and TRBJ2-6; maybe TRBD1 (6 bases). The CDR3 runs 15 residues. Germline CDR1 reads LNHDA; CDR2 reads SQIVND (reference sequence). V was shortened by 5 bases and J by 2 bases, with 10 bases between the two germline ends.

The V gene is TRBV12-3 or TRBV12-4, the J gene TRBJ1-4; D ambiguous. The CDR3 consists of 12 residues. Trimming removed 7 bases from V and 5 bases from J, with 8 bases in between. The CDR3 region is CASTGVNEKLFF. The DNA for the CDR3 is TGTGCCAGCACGGGAGTAAATGAAAAACTGTTTTTT.

The chain couples TRBV19 to TRBJ2-1, with TRBD2 matching 7 bases. With 6 bases clipped from V and 3 bases from J, the junction kept 5 bases outside the gene matches. The CDR3 totals 14 residues. Germline CDR1 LNHDA, CDR2 SQIVND (reference sequence). The CDR3 loop reads CASSPGGRYNEQFF. The CDR3 DNA is TGTGCCAGTAGCCCGGGAGGTCGCTACAATGAGCAGTTCTTC.

The V gene is TRBV9, the J gene TRBJ1-6, with D hard to call. The ends were cut back, 3 bases at V and 7 bases at J, with 14 bases in the middle. Germline V CDR1 and CDR2: SGDLS, YYNGEE. This CDR3 spans 15 amino acids. The CDR3 nucleotides read TGTGCCAGCAGCGCCCGCGGCGGGCCCAATTCACCCCTCCACTTT. Residues: CASSARGGPNSPLHF.

The chain recombines TRBV7-9 with TRBJ2-7; 7 positions agree with TRBD2. The CDR3 covers 14 residues. In germline, CDR1 is SEHNR, CDR2 FQNEAQ (reference sequence). The V gene end was trimmed by 3 bases and the J gene end by 4 bases; junction bases not matched to a gene: 6. The CDR3 protein is CASSLGREMYEQYF. DNA for the CDR3: TGTGCCAGCAGCTTGGGGCGGGAGATGTACGAGCAGTACTTC.

The gene calls are TRBV6-5 and TRBJ1-1; D is unresolved. V shed 0 bases and J shed 5 bases, with 13 bases lying between them. Germline values: CDR1 MNHEY, CDR2 SVGAGI. The CDR3 contains 15 residues. The CDR3 DNA is TGTGCCAGCAGTTACTCGAGAGGGCTGGAAACTGAAGCTTTCTTT. This translates into CASSYSRGLETEAFF.

This clone was seen once. The V call is TRBV27, the J call TRBJ2-7; TRBD1 matches 9 bases. The CDR3 has 15 residues. Unmatched junction bases numbered 14, after V lost 7 bases and J lost 7 bases. Germline assignment: CDR1 MNHEY and CDR2 SMNVEV (reference sequence). DNA for the CDR3: TGTGCCAGCACACTAACAGGGGGCCTCTTGGGGGAGCAGTACTTC. It is translated as CASTLTGGLLGEQYF.

The V and J genes are TRBV23-1 and TRBJ2-2; 8 nucleotides match TRBD2. TRBV23-1 is an ORF, and what it does is uncertain. With 3 bases clipped from V and 5 bases from J, the junction kept 8 bases outside the gene matches. The CDR3 is 16 amino acids. CDR3 in DNA: TGCGCCAGCAGTCAGTGTAAGCGGGAGTATACCGGGGAGCTGTTTTTT. Translating it yields CASSQCKREYTGELFF.

The chain links TRBV13 to TRBJ2-7; 9 bases fit TRBD2. Germline V gene sequence: CDR1 PRHDT, CDR2 FYEKMQ (reference sequence). CDR3 length equals 13 residues. J was trimmed by 6 bases and V by 6 bases; bases with no gene match: 6. For the CDR3, the DNA is TGTGCCAGCAGACGGCGGGAGGGAGGCGAGCAGTACTTC. It codes for CASRRREGGEQYF.

V usage is TRBV27 and J usage is TRBJ2-7, with D tentatively TRBD2 (7 bases). CDR1 MNHEY and CDR2 SMNVEV come from the germline V gene (reference sequence). The V end was cut by 4 bases, the J end by 9 bases, with 19 bases between. The CDR3 sequence is 14 residues long. The CDR3 DNA reads as TGTGCCAGCAGTTCCCCGACAGGCGGCGGGGGGCAGTACTTC. As protein: CASSSPTGGGGQYF.

The chain combines TRBV30 with TRBJ1-1; the D gene is possibly TRBD1 (6 bases). The V end was cut by 0 bases, the J end by 1 base, with 12 bases between. CDR1 and CDR2 from the germline V gene are GTSNPN and SVGIG (reference sequence). The CDR3 is made up of 15 amino acids. CDR3 nucleotide sequence: TGTGCCTGGAGTGTATGGGGCAGGGGGAACACTGAAGCTTTCTTT. This translates into CAWSVWGRGNTEAFF. The whole variable domain, remainder taken from reference TRBV30 and TRBJ1-1, is SQTIHQWPATLVQPVGSPLSLECTVEGTSNPNLYWYRQAAGRGLQLLFYSVGIGQISSEVPQNLSASRPQDRQFILSSKKLLLSDSGFYLCAWSVWGRGNTEAFFGQGTRLTVV.

The chain is built from TRBV15 and TRBJ2-7; D remains unclear. The CDR3 is made up of 16 amino acids. Germline CDR1 LNHNV, CDR2 YYDKDF (reference sequence). Trimming removed 0 bases from V and 2 bases from J, with 14 bases in between. As DNA, the CDR3 is TGTGCCACCAGCAGAGAGAGAGGAGCGAGTCCCTACGAGCAGTACTTC. Amino acid sequence: CATSRERGASPYEQYF.

The chain couples TRBV15 to TRBJ2-5, with unresolved D. CDR1 and CDR2 (germline): LNHNV, YYDKDF (reference sequence). This CDR3 spans 14 amino acids. Trimming took 1 base from V and 0 from J, leaving 6 bases between them. CDR3 sequence reads: CATSRARNQETQYF. CDR3 nucleotides: TGTGCCACCAGCAGAGCCAGGAACCAAGAGACCCAGTACTTC. The whole variable domain, filled in from reference TRBV15 and TRBJ2-5, reads DAMVIQNPRYQVTQFGKPVTLSCSQTLNHNVMYWYQQKSSQAPKLLFHYYDKDFNNEADTPDNFQSRRPNTSFCFLDIRSPGLGDTAMYLCATSRARNQETQYFGPGTRLLVL.

The chain links TRBV29-1 to TRBJ2-1; D uncertain. The CDR3 loop spans 13 amino acids. Germline V gene data show CDR1 as SQVTM and CDR2 as ANQGSEA. Trimming left V 1 base short and J 5 bases short, with 9 bases between. Written as DNA, the CDR3 is TGCAGCGTTGAAGCTAGGTTGGACAATGAGCAGTTCTTC. It translates to CSVEARLDNEQFF.

The chain carries TRBV2 and TRBJ1-5; no clear D. V shed 6 bases and J shed 0 bases, with 9 bases lying between them. Germline-derived CDR1 and CDR2 are SNHLY and FYNNEI. The CDR3 covers 14 residues. CDR3 sequence reads: CASRTRYSNQPQHF. The CDR3 DNA reads as TGTGCCAGCAGAACAAGATATAGCAATCAGCCCCAGCATTTT.

This chain links TRBV24-1 with TRBJ2-1; D is possibly TRBD1 (6 bases). Germline CDR1 and CDR2: KGHDR and SFDVKD. The CDR3 sequence is 16 residues long. With 1 base removed from V and 0 bases from J, the gap between germline ends came to 9 bases. CDR3 residues: CATSDLGGSSYNEQFF. CDR3 sequence (DNA): TGTGCCACCAGTGATTTAGGGGGTAGCTCCTACAATGAGCAGTTCTTC.

The V gene is TRBV7-9, the J gene TRBJ2-7; a weak D match, TRBD2 (6 bases). Germline values: CDR1 SEHNR, CDR2 FQNEAQ (reference sequence). The CDR3 covers 19 residues. V was shortened by 2 bases and J by 3 bases, with 26 bases between the two germline ends. DNA of the CDR3: TGTGCCAGCAGCTTATTACGAGACCCTATGTTTGGGAGGAACTACGAGCAGTACTTC. Protein: CASSLLRDPMFGRNYEQYF.

The chain couples TRBV5-1 to TRBJ2-5; TRBD1 is a possible D gene (5 bases). This CDR3 has 14 amino acids. From germline, CDR1 is SGHRS and CDR2 YFSETQ. Trimming cost V 0 bases and J 1 base, with 7 bases left between them. CDR3 amino acids: CASSLGGGQETQYF. DNA for the CDR3: TGCGCCAGCAGCTTGGGGGGCGGCCAAGAGACCCAGTACTTC.